The following is a T cell receptor (beta chain) sequence with its context. This sample is drawn from a study of T cell responses to AZD1222 COVID-19 vaccine. Clones were read by immunoSEQ multiplex PCR, and TCRdb kept only the in-frame ones, dropping some. The table includes about 140,000 clones, around 90% detected once. The V gene's germline CDR1 is MDHEN and CDR2 SYDVKM. V shed 2 bases and J shed 11 bases, with 18 bases lying between them. There are 14 residues in the CDR3. The chain carries TRBV28 and TRBJ1-1; D not certain. Sequencing used peripheral blood, obtained on day 0 of AZD1222 vaccination. This receptor was taken from an adult in good health. The CDR3 protein is CASSLTGSYIGAFF. CDR3 sequence (DNA): TGTGCCAGCAGTTTAACGGGCAGTTACATTGGCGCTTTCTTT.